The source of this T cell receptor (beta chain) is a study of T cells in Graves' hyperthyroidism and ophthalmopathy. This clonotype was detected ten times or more. Exclusion criteria comprised uncontrolled infection, other autoimmune disease, pregnancy or lactation. The source material, RNA transcripts, was used to amplify TCR beta CDR3 regions. An initial round of RT-PCR targeting the TCR CDR3 relied on the HTBI primer set. In TCRdb, the multiplex PCR reads were re-called with MiXCR into one record per CDR3 protein. Counted here are over 700,000 distinct CDR3 sequences, about two fifths occurring once; the ten biggest clones make up about 8.9%. The V end lost 0 bases, the J end lost 9 bases, and 10 bases lay between the germline ends. This CDR3 comprises 14 residues. Germline assignment: CDR1 SGHRS and CDR2 YFSETQ.

The specimen was blood. The source is a man aged 18-30 years with Graves' hyperthyroidism. This chain joins TRBV5-1 and TRBJ1-6; the D gene is possibly TRBD1 (5 bases). The CDR3 DNA reads TGCGCCAGCAGCTTGGCAGGGATTGCTTCACCCCTCCACTTT. As protein: CASSLAGIASPLHF.